These T cell receptor beta chains were read from a single sample in a study of CD8 T cells in Susac syndrome. TCRdb fed the immunoSEQ multiplex PCR reads into MiXCR, producing one record per CDR3 protein. The profile shows roughly 200,000 distinct CDR3 sequences, around 94% of them singletons. The sequenced sample consisted of CD4+ T cells from PBMCs. These receptors all come from a human donor with Susac syndrome. Each CDR3 is given with its conserved first and last residue. The order of the fields is J gene, V gene, clone size, D gene, CDR3 DNA, CDR3 protein. D genes are given only for firm matches. Some rows have no size entry. The others give once, few or many, or a class for an expanded clone.

TRBJ2-7 | TRBV11-2 | NA | NA | TGTGCCAGCAGCTTGAATCACGGGACATCGAACGAGCAGTACTTC | CASSLNHGTSNEQYF
TRBJ2-2 | TRBV3-1 | once | NA | TGTGCCAGCAGCCAGCATGTAGAGAACACCGGGGAGCTGTTTTTT | CASSQHVENTGELFF
TRBJ2-1 | TRBV2 | NA | NA | TGTGCCAGCAGTGAAGACTTGGGCTATGGCTCCTACAATGAGCAGTTCTTC | CASSEDLGYGSYNEQFF
TRBJ1-2 | TRBV20-1 | NA | NA | TGCAGTGCTAGAGACGGAGCTAACTATGGCTACACCTTC | CSARDGANYGYTF
TRBJ2-5 | TRBV7-3 | NA | NA | TGTGCCAGCAGCTTAAACGGGGTCGAGACCCAGTACTTC | CASSLNGVETQYF
TRBJ1-2 | TRBV29-1 | NA | TRBD1 | TGCAGCGTTAAGGAGATCGGTGGGACAGACTATGGCTACACCTTC | CSVKEIGGTDYGYTF
TRBJ1-2 | TRBV5-5 | NA | NA | TGTGCCAGCAGCTTGGACGGAAGCTATGGCTACACCTTC | CASSLDGSYGYTF
TRBJ2-1 | TRBV2 | NA | TRBD2 | TGTGCCAGCAAGCGGGGGGCGGGGAATGAGCAGTTCTTC | CASKRGAGNEQFF
TRBJ2-7 | TRBV21-1 | NA | NA | TGTGCCAGCAGCAAAGCGTCACAGGGAAAGGCCTACGAGCAGTACTTC | CASSKASQGKAYEQYF
TRBJ2-3 | TRBV20-1 | NA | NA | TGCAGTGCTAGCGGGAGTGGGGAGTTGACAGATACGCAGTATTTT | CSASGSGELTDTQYF
TRBJ2-7 | TRBV28 | NA | NA | TGTGCCAGCAGTCCCTCTTTCGTCTCAGGGGAGCAGTACTTC | CASSPSFVSGEQYF
TRBJ1-1 | TRBV7-9 | NA | TRBD1 | TGTGCCAGCAGCTGGGACAGGGGAGGGGACACTGAAGCTTTCTTT | CASSWDRGGDTEAFF
TRBJ2-1 | TRBV11-3 | NA | TRBD1 | TGTGCCAGCAGCTTCGGGACAGGGCACAATGAGCAGTTCTTC | CASSFGTGHNEQFF
TRBJ2-3 | TRBV20-1 | NA | TRBD2 | TGCAGTGCTATCCCCTCTAGCGGGGCGACAGATACGCAGTATTTT | CSAIPSSGATDTQYF
TRBJ2-7 | TRBV7-2 | NA | NA | TGTGCCAGCAGCTCTGCCGGTGGACAGACCTACGAGCAGTACTTC | CASSSAGGQTYEQYF
TRBJ2-5 | TRBV3-1 | NA | TRBD2 | TGTGCCAGCAGCCAAGAACGCCTAGCGGGAGAAGGGGTATTGGAGACCCAGTACTTC | CASSQERLAGEGVLETQYF
TRBJ2-5 | TRBV28 | NA | TRBD1 | TGTGCCAGCAGCCCGACGACAGGGTCAGAGACCCAGTACTTC | CASSPTTGSETQYF
TRBJ2-7 | TRBV28 | NA | NA | TGTGCCAGCAGTTTGAGGGGGGGTGAGAGGACCCACGAGCAGTACTTC | CASSLRGGERTHEQYF
TRBJ2-1 | TRBV5-6 | NA | NA | TGTGCCAGCAGCTTGCAGGGGCAAAATGAGCAGTTCTTC | CASSLQGQNEQFF
TRBJ1-1 | TRBV10-1 | NA | NA | TGCGCCAGCAGCCACCTGAGGGAAGGGAACACTGAAGCTTTCTTT | CASSHLREGNTEAFF
TRBJ1-1 | TRBV29-1 | NA | NA | TGCAGCGTTGTGGTTCGGGGTATCACATCTGAAGCTTTCTTT | CSVVVRGITSEAFF
TRBJ1-1 | TRBV20-1 | NA | TRBD1 | TGCAGTGCCCCCCCTGGGGGCAGGGGGGATGGATCTGAAGCTTTCTTT | CSAPPGGRGDGSEAFF
TRBJ2-7 | TRBV3-1 | NA | TRBD1 | TGTGCCAGCAGCTCCACTGTGGGACAGACCTACGAGCAGTACTTC | CASSSTVGQTYEQYF
TRBJ1-2 | TRBV29-1 | NA | NA | TGCAGCGTTGAACCACAGGGAGCCTATGGCTACACCTTC | CSVEPQGAYGYTF
TRBJ1-2 | TRBV5-1 | NA | TRBD1 | TGCGCCAGCAGCTTAAACCCGGGACAGGGTCCCTGGGGCTACACCTTC | CASSLNPGQGPWGYTF
TRBJ2-1 | TRBV29-1 | NA | NA | TGCAGCATCGCAGGGATGTCCTACAATGAGCAGTTCTTC | CSIAGMSYNEQFF
TRBJ1-2 | TRBV4-3 | NA | NA | TGCGCCAGCAGCCAAGGGGGGGTAGCTGGCTACACCTTC | CASSQGGVAGYTF
TRBJ1-5 | TRBV29-1 | NA | NA | TGCAGCGCTGCCCCAAGGGGGGGGCCCCAGCATTTT | CSAAPRGGPQHF
TRBJ2-1 | TRBV29-1 | NA | TRBD2 | TGCAGCGTTGGGGGACTAGCGGGAGGTTTCTACAATGAGCAGTTCTTC | CSVGGLAGGFYNEQFF
TRBJ1-6 | TRBV25-1 | NA | NA | TGTGCCATCTATTCACCCCTCCACTTT | CAIYSPLHF
TRBJ2-6 | TRBV14 | NA | NA | TGTGCCAGCAGCCAAGATCGGTATCGAGGGTTAAAACACTCTGGGGCCAACGTCCTGACTTTC | CASSQDRYRGLKHSGANVLTF
TRBJ2-3 | TRBV29-1 | once | NA | TGCAGCGGGGCGTTAAGCACAGATACGCAGTATTTT | CSGALSTDTQYF
TRBJ2-4 | TRBV20-1 | NA | NA | TGCAGTGCTAGTGGCGGGCCTTTAGCCAAAAACATTCAGTACTTC | CSASGGPLAKNIQYF
TRBJ1-1 | TRBV30 | NA | NA | TGTGCCTGGAACCTAATCTCCTTTGGGACTGAAGCTTTCTTT | CAWNLISFGTEAFF
TRBJ1-1 | TRBV6-1 | NA | NA | TGTGCCAGCAAGTTTACAGAGAACACTGAAGCTTTCTTT | CASKFTENTEAFF
TRBJ2-5 | TRBV20-1 | NA | TRBD2 | TGCAGTGTTCAAGCGGGGGGAGAGACCCAGTACTTC | CSVQAGGETQYF
TRBJ2-6 | TRBV20-1 | NA | NA | TGCAGTGCTAGAGATAACAGTCGTGGGGCCAACGTCCTGACTTTC | CSARDNSRGANVLTF
TRBJ1-4 | TRBV19 | NA | NA | TGTGCCAGTAGTGCCCCGACAGGTGCAACTAATGAAAAACTGTTTTTT | CASSAPTGATNEKLFF
TRBJ2-7 | TRBV16 | NA | NA | TGTGCCAGCAGCCAATCGCGCGGTGAGCAGTACTTC | CASSQSRGEQYF
TRBJ1-5 | TRBV4-1 | NA | NA | TGCGCCAGCAGCCAAGAAGGGGTGAATCAGCCCCAGCATTTT | CASSQEGVNQPQHF
TRBJ2-5 | TRBV18 | NA | NA | TGTGCCAGCTCACCACCGGCGGCTTCCAAAGAGACCCAGTACTTC | CASSPPAASKETQYF
TRBJ2-6 | TRBV7-6 | NA | NA | TGTGCCAGCAGCCCCCCCAGCCTTGGGGCCAACGTCCTGACTTTC | CASSPPSLGANVLTF
TRBJ2-1 | TRBV9 | NA | TRBD2 | TGTGCCAGCAGCCCAAGCGGGGGTTACAATGAGCAGTTCTTC | CASSPSGGYNEQFF
TRBJ1-2 | TRBV20-1 | NA | TRBD1 | TGCAGTGCTCCTAAGACCGGGACAGGGGCTGGCTACACCTTC | CSAPKTGTGAGYTF
TRBJ2-3 | TRBV5-1 | NA | NA | TGCGCCAGCAGTCCCAGGAGGTTGGCAGATACGCAGTATTTT | CASSPRRLADTQYF
TRBJ1-6 | TRBV6-6 | NA | TRBD1 | TGTGCCAGCAGTTACCCACAGGGGGTGCAATCACCCCTCCACTTT | CASSYPQGVQSPLHF
TRBJ2-1 | TRBV2 | NA | NA | TGTGCCAGCAGTATCTACGATGAGCAGTTCTTC | CASSIYDEQFF
TRBJ2-1 | TRBV13 | NA | TRBD2 | TGTGCCAGCAGCTCCTGGACTAGCGGGAGGGCAAACAATGAGCAGTTCTTC | CASSSWTSGRANNEQFF
TRBJ2-7 | TRBV2 | NA | NA | TGTGCCAGCAGTGAAGCGCGTAAAGCCTCCTACGAGCAGTACTTC | CASSEARKASYEQYF
TRBJ1-1 | TRBV18 | few | TRBD1 | TGTGCCAGCTCACCTAGGGGGCACACTGAAGCTTTCTTT | CASSPRGHTEAFF
TRBJ2-7 | TRBV18 | NA | NA | TGTGCCAGCTCACCTGTAGGGAACAGCCCCTACGAGCAGTACTTC | CASSPVGNSPYEQYF